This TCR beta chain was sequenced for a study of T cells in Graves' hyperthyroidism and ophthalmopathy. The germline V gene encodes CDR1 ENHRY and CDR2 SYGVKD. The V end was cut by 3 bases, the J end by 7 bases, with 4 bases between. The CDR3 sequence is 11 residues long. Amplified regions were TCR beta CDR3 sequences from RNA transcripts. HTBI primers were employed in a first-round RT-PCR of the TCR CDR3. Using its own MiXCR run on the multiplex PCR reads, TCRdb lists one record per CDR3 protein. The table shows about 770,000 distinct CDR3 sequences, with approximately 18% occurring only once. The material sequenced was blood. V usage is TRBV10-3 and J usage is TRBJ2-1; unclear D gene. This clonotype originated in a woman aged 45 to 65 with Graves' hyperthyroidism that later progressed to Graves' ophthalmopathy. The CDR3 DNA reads TGTGCCATCAGTGAACAGAATGAGCAGTTCTTC. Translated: CAISEQNEQFF.